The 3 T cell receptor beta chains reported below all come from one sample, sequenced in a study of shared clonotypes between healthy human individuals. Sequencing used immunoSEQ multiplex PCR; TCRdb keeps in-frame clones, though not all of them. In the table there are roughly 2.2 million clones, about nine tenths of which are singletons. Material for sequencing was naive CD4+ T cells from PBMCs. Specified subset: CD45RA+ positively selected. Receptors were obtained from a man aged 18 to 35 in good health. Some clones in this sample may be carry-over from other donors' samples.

The DNA of the CDR3 is TGTGCCAGCAGTTTATACCGGGGTGAAGCTTTCTTT. This codes for CASSLYRGEAFF. The V and J genes are TRBV28 and TRBJ1-1; D unresolved. The germline CDR1 and CDR2 sequences are MDHEN and SYDVKM. This CDR3 region has 12 residues. The V end lost 1 base, the J end lost 7 bases, and 7 bases lay between the germline ends. The complete variable domain, with remaining parts taken from reference TRBV28 and TRBJ1-1, reads DVKVTQSSRYLVKRTGEKVFLECVQDMDHENMFWYRQDPGLGLRLIYFSYDVKMKEKGDIPEGYSVSREKKERFSLILESASTNQTSMYLCASSLYRGEAFFGQGTRLTVV.

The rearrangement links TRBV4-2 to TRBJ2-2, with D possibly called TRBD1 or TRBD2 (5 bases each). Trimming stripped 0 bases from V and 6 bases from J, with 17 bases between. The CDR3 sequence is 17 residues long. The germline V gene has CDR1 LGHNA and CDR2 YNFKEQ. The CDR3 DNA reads TGTGCCAGCAGCCAAGAGGTGGGGGAATCTGGTTCCGGGGAGCTGTTTTTT. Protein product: CASSQEVGESGSGELFF.

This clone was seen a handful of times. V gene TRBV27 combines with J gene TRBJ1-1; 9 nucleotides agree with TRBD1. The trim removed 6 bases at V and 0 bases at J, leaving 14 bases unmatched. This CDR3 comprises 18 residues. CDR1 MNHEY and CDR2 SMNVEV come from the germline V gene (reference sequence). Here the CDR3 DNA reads TGTGCCAGCAGCCATCTCTCGGGACAGGGCTTCATGAACACTGAAGCTTTCTTT. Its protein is CASSHLSGQGFMNTEAFF.